These 4 T cell receptor beta chains were sequenced from one sample in a study of a mutant IDH1 vaccine in newly diagnosed glioma. Time point reported: week 35, safety follow-up. Each vaccine dose was 300 ug of mutant IDH1 20-mer peptide, with topical imiquimod. Sequencing was performed with immunoSEQ multiplex PCR; in TCRdb, only in-frame clones are kept and a portion is missing. The data contain about 68,000 clones, 80% to 85% of them singletons. Antigens of these TCRs are unknown. The source was PBMCs, collected from a glioma patient whose treatment included an IDH1 peptide vaccine. Receptor source: a man aged 18 to 29 with glioma.

This chain uses TRBV4-1 with TRBJ1-5; no clear D gene. Germline loops: CDR1 MGHRA, CDR2 YSYEKL. The V and J ends lost 0 bases and 3 bases respectively, with 12 bases between them. CDR3 length: 16 amino acids. The CDR3 reads CASSQDRQLLNQPQHF. CDR3 DNA: TGCGCCAGCAGCCAAGATCGTCAGCTACTCAATCAGCCCCAGCATTTT.

The chain couples TRBV5-1 to TRBJ1-4; D might be TRBD1 (5 bases). V lost 4 bases and J 4 bases, leaving 11 bases between the germline ends. The germline V gene encodes CDR1 SGHRS and CDR2 YFSETQ. This CDR3 region has 14 residues. The DNA of the CDR3 is TGCGCCAGCAGCCGAGACAGCCTTAATGAAAAACTGTTTTTT. Translated, it gives CASSRDSLNEKLFF. The entire variable domain, with the rest obtained from reference TRBV5-1 and TRBJ1-4, is as follows: KAGVTQTPRYLIKTRGQQVTLSCSPISGHRSVSWYQQTPGQGLQFLFEYFSETQRNKGNFPGRFSGRQFSNSRSEMNVSTLELGDSALYLCASSRDSLNEKLFFGSGTQLSVL.

V is TRBV9 and J is TRBJ1-2; D ambiguous. The CDR3 has 14 residues. Trimming stripped 4 bases from V and 3 bases from J, with 13 bases between. Germline CDR1 is SGDLS and CDR2 is YYNGEE. CDR3 DNA sequence: TGTGCCAGCAGCCCCACGCGTGGTGACTATGGCTACACCTTC. Translated, it gives CASSPTRGDYGYTF.

CDR3 coding DNA: TGTGCCAGCAGTGAATTGAACACTGAAGCTTTCTTT. This encodes CASSELNTEAFF. The gene calls are TRBV2 and TRBJ1-1; D gene unclear. V gave up 2 bases and J gave up 0 bases, with 1 base separating them. The CDR3 is 12 residues long. The V gene's germline CDR1 is SNHLY and CDR2 FYNNEI.